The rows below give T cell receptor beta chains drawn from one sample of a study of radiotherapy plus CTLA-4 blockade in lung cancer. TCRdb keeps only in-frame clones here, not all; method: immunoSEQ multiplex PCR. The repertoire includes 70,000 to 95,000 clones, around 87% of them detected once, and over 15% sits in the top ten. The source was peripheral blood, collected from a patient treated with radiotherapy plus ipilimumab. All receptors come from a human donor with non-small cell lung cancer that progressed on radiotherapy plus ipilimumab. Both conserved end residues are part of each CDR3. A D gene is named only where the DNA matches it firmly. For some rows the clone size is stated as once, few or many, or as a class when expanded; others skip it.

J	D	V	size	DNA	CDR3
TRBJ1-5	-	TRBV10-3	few	TGTGCCATCAGTGAGGGGATGAGCAATCAGCCCCAGCATTTT	CAISEGMSNQPQHF
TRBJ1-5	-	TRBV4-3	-	TGCGCCAGCAGCCAAGATGGGGGGGCCAATCAGCCCCAGCATTTT	CASSQDGGANQPQHF
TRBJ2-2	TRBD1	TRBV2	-	TGTGCCAGCAGTGGGGACAGCTACACCGGGGAGCTGTTTTTT	CASSGDSYTGELFF
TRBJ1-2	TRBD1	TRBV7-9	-	TGTGCCAGCGGCGGACAGGGAAACTATGGCTACACCTTC	CASGGQGNYGYTF
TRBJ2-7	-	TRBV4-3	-	TGCGCCAGCAGCCAAAGGGACGGCTACGAGCAGTACTTC	CASSQRDGYEQYF
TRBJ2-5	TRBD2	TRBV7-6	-	TGTGCCAGCAGCTTAGGGGGACTAGCGGGGTTCCAAGAGACCCAGTACTTC	CASSLGGLAGFQETQYF
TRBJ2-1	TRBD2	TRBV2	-	TGTGCCAGCATCGTGGGAGGGCCGAATGAGCAGTTCTTC	CASIVGGPNEQFF
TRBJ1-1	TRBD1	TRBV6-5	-	TGTGCCAGCAGTCAGATGACAGGGCTGAACACTGAAGCTTTCTTT	CASSQMTGLNTEAFF
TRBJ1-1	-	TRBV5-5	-	TGTGCCAGCAGCACCTGGGAATTGAACACTGAAGCTTTCTTT	CASSTWELNTEAFF
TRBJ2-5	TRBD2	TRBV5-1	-	TGCGCCAGCAGCTTGGGACGGACTAGCGGGAAACAAGAGACCCAGTACTTC	CASSLGRTSGKQETQYF
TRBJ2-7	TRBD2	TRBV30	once	TGTGCCTGTCCTTTCTCGCGGGGGGGCCAATACGAGCAGTACTTC	CACPFSRGGQYEQYF
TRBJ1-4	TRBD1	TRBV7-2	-	TGTGCCAGCAGCTTATTCCCCAGGGGGGAAGAAAAACTGTTTTTT	CASSLFPRGEEKLFF
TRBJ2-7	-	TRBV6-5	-	TGTGCCAGCAGTTACTACAGAGGCTCCTACGAGCAGTACTTC	CASSYYRGSYEQYF
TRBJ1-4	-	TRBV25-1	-	TGTGCCAGCAGTGAGGGAGCAACTAATGAAAAACTGTTTTTT	CASSEGATNEKLFF
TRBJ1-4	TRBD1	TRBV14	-	TGTGCCAGCAGCCAAGATCTCTTGCGAGGACAGGGGGCCAATAATGAAAAACTGTTTTTT	CASSQDLLRGQGANNEKLFF
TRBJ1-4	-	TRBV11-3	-	TGTGCCAGTCAGGGGATGAATGAAAAACTGTTTTTT	CASQGMNEKLFF
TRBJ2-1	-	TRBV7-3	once	TGTGCCAGCAGCTTAACGTCGGTTGATGAGCAGTTCTTC	CASSLTSVDEQFF
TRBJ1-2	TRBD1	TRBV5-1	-	TGCGCCAGCAGCTCCATCAACACAGGGGCCGGGGTCCTTAACTATGGCTACACCTTC	CASSSINTGAGVLNYGYTF
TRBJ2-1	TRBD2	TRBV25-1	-	TGTGCCAGCAGTGGGTGGAGCGGGAGGGCCGACGAGCAGTTCTTC	CASSGWSGRADEQFF
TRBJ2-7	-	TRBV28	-	TGTGCCAGCAGTTTATTAGCCTACGAGCAGTACTTC	CASSLLAYEQYF
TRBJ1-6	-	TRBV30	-	TGTGCCTGGAGGGAGGCCAGCTGGGCTTCACCCCTCCACTTT	CAWREASWASPLHF
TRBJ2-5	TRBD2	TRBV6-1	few	TGTGCCAGCAGTGAAGGTAGCGGGAGAGAGACCCAGTACTTC	CASSEGSGRETQYF
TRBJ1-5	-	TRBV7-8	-	TGTGCCAGCAGCCTCGGCAGCTCTAGCCCCGGTTTTGGTCAGCCCCAGCATTTT	CASSLGSSSPGFGQPQHF
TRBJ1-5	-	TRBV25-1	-	TGTGCCAGCAGGGGACTGAGTAATCAGCCCCAGCATTTT	CASRGLSNQPQHF
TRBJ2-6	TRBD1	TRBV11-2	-	TGTGCCAGCAGGCCGGCGTGGGGACAGGGTCTGGGGGCCAACGTCCTGACTTTC	CASRPAWGQGLGANVLTF
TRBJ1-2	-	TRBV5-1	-	TGCGCCAGCAGCTCAGGCCGGACGGGCACCCATTACTATGGCTACACCTTC	CASSSGRTGTHYYGYTF
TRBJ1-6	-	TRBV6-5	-	TGTGCCAGCAGTGAAGGTCTTTTTTCACCCCTCCACTTT	CASSEGLFSPLHF
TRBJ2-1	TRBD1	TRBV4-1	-	TGCGCCAGCAGCCACCGTTGGACAGGGAGTCGCCTCGACAATGAGCAGTTCTTC	CASSHRWTGSRLDNEQFF
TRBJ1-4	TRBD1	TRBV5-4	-	TGTGCCAGCAGCTTACAGGGGGCGGATGAAAAACTGTTTTTT	CASSLQGADEKLFF
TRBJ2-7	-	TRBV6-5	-	TGTGCCAGCAGTTACGCCCTGGACTATCCAGAGCAGTACTTC	CASSYALDYPEQYF
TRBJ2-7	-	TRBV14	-	TGTGCCAGCAGCCAAGATTCGGTGTCTTACTACGAGCAGTACTTC	CASSQDSVSYYEQYF
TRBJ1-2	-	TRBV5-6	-	TGTGCCAGCAGCAGGAGGCAGGCCCACTATGGCTACACCTTC	CASSRRQAHYGYTF
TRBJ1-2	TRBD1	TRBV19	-	TGTGCCAGTAGTATAGGGGACAGCAGTGGCTACACCTTC	CASSIGDSSGYTF
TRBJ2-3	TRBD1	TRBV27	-	TGTGCCAGCAGTTTTGGGACAGGTCAAGATACGCAGTATTTT	CASSFGTGQDTQYF
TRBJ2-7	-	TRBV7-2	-	TGTGCCAGCAGCTTATGGGCCGGGGCGTACGAGCAGTACTTC	CASSLWAGAYEQYF
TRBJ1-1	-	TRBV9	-	TGTGCCAGCAGCGCGGGGTTGGGATACCCTGAAGCTTTCTTT	CASSAGLGYPEAFF
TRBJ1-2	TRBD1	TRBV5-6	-	TGTGCCAGCAGCTGGGGGACAGGGGATGGCTACACCTTC	CASSWGTGDGYTF
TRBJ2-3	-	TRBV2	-	TGTGCCAGCAGCCGCAGCACAGATACGCAGTATTTT	CASSRSTDTQYF
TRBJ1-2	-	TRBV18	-	TGTGCCAGCTCACCCCGGGGCATACCGGGGCTCTATGGCTACACCTTC	CASSPRGIPGLYGYTF
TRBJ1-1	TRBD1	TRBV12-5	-	TGTGCTAGTGTCACAACAGGGGTGGTGAACACTGAAGCTTTCTTT	CASVTTGVVNTEAFF
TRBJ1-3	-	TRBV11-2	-	TGTGCCAGCAGCTTAGATTTCGGGTCTGGAAACACCATATATTTT	CASSLDFGSGNTIYF